These 20 T cell receptor beta chains came from one sample sequenced in a study of cytomegalovirus exposure and HLA in healthy donors. PCR used 60 Vbeta primers and 13 Jbeta primers. Profiling relied on immunoSEQ multiplex PCR, and the TCRdb table lists in-frame clones only, not all of them. Of about 160,000 clones in the sample, approximately 80% were seen once. The sequencing sample was made of PBMCs. The receptors stem from a boy aged 2-15 years in good health and CMV-seronegative.

The chain is built from TRBV12-5 and TRBJ2-3, with D possibly matching TRBD2 (6 bases). Germline V gene lookup returns CDR1 LGHNT and CDR2 FRNRAP. This CDR3 comprises 18 residues. Trimming removed 0 bases at V and 3 bases at J, with 19 bases between. CDR3 DNA sequence: TGTGCTAGTGGTTTGGTTCCAACCGGGGGAGTAGCAACAGATACGCAGTATTTT. It translates to CASGLVPTGGVATDTQYF. The entire variable domain, with the rest obtained from reference TRBV12-5 and TRBJ2-3, is as follows: DARVTQTPRHKVTEMGQEVTMRCQPILGHNTVFWYRQTMMQGLELLAYFRNRAPLDDSGMPKDRFSAEMPDATLATLKIQPSEPRDSAVYFCASGLVPTGGVATDTQYFGPGTRLTVL.

The CDR3 here is CASSWDRGGNTEAFF. CDR3 nucleotides: TGCGCCAGCAGCTGGGACAGGGGGGGGAACACTGAAGCTTTCTTT. This chain links TRBV5-1 with TRBJ1-1; 11 positions agree with TRBD1. This CDR3 has 15 residues. Germline V gene sequence: CDR1 SGHRS, CDR2 YFSETQ. With V trimmed by 3 bases and J by 1 base, 2 bases remained unmatched. The entire variable domain, with the rest obtained from reference TRBV5-1 and TRBJ1-1, is as follows: KAGVTQTPRYLIKTRGQQVTLSCSPISGHRSVSWYQQTPGQGLQFLFEYFSETQRNKGNFPGRFSGRQFSNSRSEMNVSTLELGDSALYLCASSWDRGGNTEAFFGQGTRLTVV.

The chain combines TRBV13 with TRBJ1-3; 10 bases are shared with TRBD1. The CDR3 spans 16 residues. Germline V gene lookup returns CDR1 PRHDT and CDR2 FYEKMQ (reference sequence). Losses at the gene ends were 0 bases for V and 4 bases for J; bases not matched to a gene: 3. This chain's CDR3 is CASSLGGTGVGNTIYF. CDR3 coding DNA: TGTGCCAGCAGCTTAGGTGGGACAGGGGTAGGAAACACCATATATTTT.

The chain has TRBV5-1 and TRBJ2-2, with 8 bases matching TRBD2. J lost 4 bases, V lost 0 bases, and 2 bases had no gene match. CDR1 and CDR2 (germline): SGHRS, YFSETQ. The CDR3 is 15 residues long. The CDR3 spells CASSLGAGGTGELFF. CDR3 nucleotides: TGCGCCAGCAGCTTGGGCGCGGGAGGCACCGGGGAGCTGTTTTTT.

The rearrangement joins TRBV2 to TRBJ2-1; 7 bases fit TRBD2. The V segment lost 7 bases and the J segment 5 bases; nucleotides outside the gene matches: 8. The germline V gene has CDR1 SNHLY and CDR2 FYNNEI. CDR3 length: 14 residues. CDR3 sequence: CASISQRGNNEQFF. The DNA of the CDR3 is TGTGCCAGCATTTCTCAGCGGGGTAACAATGAGCAGTTCTTC.

The V gene is TRBV5-1, the J gene TRBJ2-7; 7 nucleotides align to TRBD2. CDR1 and CDR2 (germline): SGHRS, YFSETQ. The CDR3 totals 14 residues. The ends lost 0 bases at V and 5 bases at J; junction bases unmatched: 5. The CDR3 DNA reads TGCGCCAGCAGCTTGGGGACTAGTGGAGACGAGCAGTACTTC. Encoded protein: CASSLGTSGDEQYF.

The gene calls are TRBV14 and TRBJ1-1; the D is unclear. V was shortened by 0 bases and J by 1 base, with 12 bases between the two germline ends. The germline V gene encodes CDR1 SGHDN and CDR2 FVKESK. The CDR3 has 16 residues. CDR3 amino acids: CASSQDWGGPNTEAFF. The CDR3 DNA reads TGTGCCAGCAGCCAAGATTGGGGAGGACCGAACACTGAAGCTTTCTTT.

The chain combines TRBV7-2 with TRBJ2-2; 9 bases line up with TRBD1. Germline V gives CDR1 SGHTA, CDR2 FQGNSA. Trimming took 5 bases from V and 1 from J; bases not matched to a gene: 2. The CDR3 has 15 amino acids. The CDR3 DNA reads as TGTGCCAGCAGCCAGGACAGGGGGAACACCGGGGAGCTGTTTTTT. This gives the protein CASSQDRGNTGELFF.

The rearrangement joins TRBV5-5 to TRBJ1-1, with 9 bases matching TRBD1. Germline CDR1 is SGHKS and CDR2 is YYEKEE (reference sequence). The CDR3 consists of 14 residues. V gave up 0 bases and J gave up 11 bases; unmatched junction bases: 8. CDR3 in amino acids: CASSLDRGRLGAFF. The CDR3 DNA follows: TGTGCCAGCAGCTTGGACAGGGGGCGGTTGGGGGCTTTCTTT.

The chain uses TRBV5-1 and TRBJ2-7; TRBD2 matches at 12 bases. Germline CDR1 and CDR2: SGHRS and YFSETQ. The CDR3 loop spans 17 amino acids. J lost 0 bases, V lost 6 bases, and 10 bases had no gene match. CDR3 bases: TGCGCCAGCACCCTTGGACTAGCGGGATCACTCTCCTACGAGCAGTACTTC. This translates into CASTLGLAGSLSYEQYF.

V usage is TRBV29-1 and J usage is TRBJ1-1, with 9 bases lining up with TRBD1. Germline V gives CDR1 SQVTM, CDR2 ANQGSEA. The CDR3 covers 14 residues. With V trimmed by 6 bases and J by 4 bases, 9 bases remained unmatched. This chain's CDR3 is CSVTIRTGATEAFF. The CDR3 bases are TGCAGCGTCACTATCAGGACAGGGGCCACTGAAGCTTTCTTT.

The V gene is TRBV6-6, the J gene TRBJ2-4; tentatively, D is TRBD2 (6 bases). Germline CDR1 reads MNHNY; CDR2 reads SVGAGI (reference sequence). This CDR3 is 16 amino acids long. V lost 2 bases and J 8 bases, leaving 19 bases between the germline ends. DNA for the CDR3: TGTGCCAGCAGTTACGGTGGAGGTCTTGAGCGGGACATTCAGTACTTC. Translation: CASSYGGGLERDIQYF.

This clone was counted a single time. The genes are TRBV27 and TRBJ2-7; weak D call: TRBD1 (6 bases). This CDR3 has 14 residues. Deletions cut 2 bases from V and 2 bases from J, with 10 bases between. CDR1 and CDR2 from the germline V gene are MNHEY and SMNVEV (reference sequence). CDR3 nucleotide sequence: TGTGCCAGCAGTTTAGGGGGCCAGACCTACGAGCAGTACTTC. Translation gives CASSLGGQTYEQYF.

The chain links TRBV5-1 to TRBJ2-2; the match to TRBD2 covers 11 bases. The CDR3 length is 17 residues. V gave up 3 bases and J gave up 1 base; unmatched junction bases: 5. Germline CDR1 SGHRS, CDR2 YFSETQ. CDR3 residues: CASSSVTSGKNTGELFF. The CDR3, as DNA: TGCGCCAGCAGCTCCGTGACTAGCGGGAAGAACACCGGGGAGCTGTTTTTT. The entire variable domain, with the rest obtained from reference TRBV5-1 and TRBJ2-2, is as follows: KAGVTQTPRYLIKTRGQQVTLSCSPISGHRSVSWYQQTPGQGLQFLFEYFSETQRNKGNFPGRFSGRQFSNSRSEMNVSTLELGDSALYLCASSSVTSGKNTGELFFGEGSRLTVL.

The chain combines TRBV10-3 with TRBJ2-7, with 15 bases that match TRBD2. The J segment lost 5 bases and the V segment lost 4 bases, leaving 9 bases of the junction unmatched. CDR3 size: 17 residues. Germline loops: CDR1 ENHRY, CDR2 SYGVKD. This chain's CDR3 is CAISGPRTSGRVDEQYF. The CDR3 DNA is TGTGCCATCAGTGGCCCCCGGACTAGCGGGAGGGTAGACGAGCAGTACTTC.

The genes are TRBV5-1 and TRBJ2-3; 11 positions match TRBD2. In germline, CDR1 is SGHRS, CDR2 YFSETQ. V shed 0 bases, J shed 5 bases, and the junction held 2 bases outside the gene matches. This CDR3 comprises 15 residues. CDR3 region: CASSLEGLAGDTQYF. The CDR3 bases are TGCGCCAGCAGCTTGGAAGGACTAGCGGGAGATACGCAGTATTTT. Combining the CDR3 with reference TRBV5-1 and TRBJ2-3 gives the whole variable domain KAGVTQTPRYLIKTRGQQVTLSCSPISGHRSVSWYQQTPGQGLQFLFEYFSETQRNKGNFPGRFSGRQFSNSRSEMNVSTLELGDSALYLCASSLEGLAGDTQYFGPGTRLTVL.

The V gene is TRBV6-8, the J gene TRBJ2-7, with 8 bases that match TRBD2. Germline V CDR1 and CDR2: MNHGY, SAAAGT. The CDR3 sequence is 14 residues long. The V segment lost 2 bases and the J segment 6 bases; nucleotides outside the gene matches: 6. The CDR3 sequence is CASSYGGSGIEQYF. The CDR3 DNA reads TGTGCCAGCAGTTACGGGGGTAGCGGGATCGAGCAGTACTTC.

This clone was observed a handful of times. The rearrangement links TRBV7-6 to TRBJ2-1; 10 bases line up with TRBD1. This CDR3 has 16 residues. Looked up from germline, CDR1 is SGHVS and CDR2 is FNYEAQ. V lost 6 bases, J lost 2 bases, and 7 bases stayed unmatched. The CDR3 bases are TGTGCCAGCAGGCAGTCCGGACAGGGGGCCTACAATGAGCAGTTCTTC. Residues: CASRQSGQGAYNEQFF.

This clone appeared once. CDR3 DNA: TGTGCCAGCAGCTACGACAGGAGCACAGATACGCAGTATTTT. The encoded protein is CASSYDRSTDTQYF. The chain uses TRBV5-4 and TRBJ2-3, with a tentative D call TRBD1 (6 bases). The CDR3 length is 14 residues. V gave up 3 bases and J gave up 0 bases, with 8 bases separating them. Germline assignment: CDR1 SGHNT and CDR2 YYREEE (reference sequence).

V usage is TRBV25-1 and J usage is TRBJ2-1; 7 bases align to TRBD2. The CDR3 has 15 amino acids. The junction had 7 bases not matched to a gene; V was cut back by 3 bases and J by 5 bases. Germline lookup yields CDR1 MGHDK and CDR2 SYGVNS. The CDR3: CASSDRRLADNEQFF. Written as DNA, the CDR3 is TGTGCCAGCAGTGATAGGCGGCTAGCGGACAATGAGCAGTTCTTC.